This T cell receptor (beta chain) was documented in a study of shared clonotypes between healthy human individuals. The table came from immunoSEQ multiplex PCR; TCRdb's copy has only in-frame clones and leaves some out. The sample records over 150,000 clones, 66% being singletons. Per the germline V gene, CDR1 is SGHAT and CDR2 is FQNNGV. The CDR3 runs 16 residues. Between the trimmed V and J ends, which lost 3 bases and 9 bases, there was a span of 21 bases. As for this clone: What it recognizes is unknown.

Notes on the study in general: The generation probabilities recorded for non-shared clonotypes fell below those of clonotypes shared by all four donors.

This clonotype originated in a man under 40 in good health. The chain carries TRBV11-2 and TRBJ2-1; tentative D call: TRBD2 (5 bases). The sequenced sample was memory CD4+ T cells sorted from blood. As to subset: CD45RA-negative fraction. The CDR3, as DNA: TGTGCCAGCAGCTTGATCGGTTCTATCCCCCGGGGTGAGCAGTTCTTC. It is translated as CASSLIGSIPRGEQFF.